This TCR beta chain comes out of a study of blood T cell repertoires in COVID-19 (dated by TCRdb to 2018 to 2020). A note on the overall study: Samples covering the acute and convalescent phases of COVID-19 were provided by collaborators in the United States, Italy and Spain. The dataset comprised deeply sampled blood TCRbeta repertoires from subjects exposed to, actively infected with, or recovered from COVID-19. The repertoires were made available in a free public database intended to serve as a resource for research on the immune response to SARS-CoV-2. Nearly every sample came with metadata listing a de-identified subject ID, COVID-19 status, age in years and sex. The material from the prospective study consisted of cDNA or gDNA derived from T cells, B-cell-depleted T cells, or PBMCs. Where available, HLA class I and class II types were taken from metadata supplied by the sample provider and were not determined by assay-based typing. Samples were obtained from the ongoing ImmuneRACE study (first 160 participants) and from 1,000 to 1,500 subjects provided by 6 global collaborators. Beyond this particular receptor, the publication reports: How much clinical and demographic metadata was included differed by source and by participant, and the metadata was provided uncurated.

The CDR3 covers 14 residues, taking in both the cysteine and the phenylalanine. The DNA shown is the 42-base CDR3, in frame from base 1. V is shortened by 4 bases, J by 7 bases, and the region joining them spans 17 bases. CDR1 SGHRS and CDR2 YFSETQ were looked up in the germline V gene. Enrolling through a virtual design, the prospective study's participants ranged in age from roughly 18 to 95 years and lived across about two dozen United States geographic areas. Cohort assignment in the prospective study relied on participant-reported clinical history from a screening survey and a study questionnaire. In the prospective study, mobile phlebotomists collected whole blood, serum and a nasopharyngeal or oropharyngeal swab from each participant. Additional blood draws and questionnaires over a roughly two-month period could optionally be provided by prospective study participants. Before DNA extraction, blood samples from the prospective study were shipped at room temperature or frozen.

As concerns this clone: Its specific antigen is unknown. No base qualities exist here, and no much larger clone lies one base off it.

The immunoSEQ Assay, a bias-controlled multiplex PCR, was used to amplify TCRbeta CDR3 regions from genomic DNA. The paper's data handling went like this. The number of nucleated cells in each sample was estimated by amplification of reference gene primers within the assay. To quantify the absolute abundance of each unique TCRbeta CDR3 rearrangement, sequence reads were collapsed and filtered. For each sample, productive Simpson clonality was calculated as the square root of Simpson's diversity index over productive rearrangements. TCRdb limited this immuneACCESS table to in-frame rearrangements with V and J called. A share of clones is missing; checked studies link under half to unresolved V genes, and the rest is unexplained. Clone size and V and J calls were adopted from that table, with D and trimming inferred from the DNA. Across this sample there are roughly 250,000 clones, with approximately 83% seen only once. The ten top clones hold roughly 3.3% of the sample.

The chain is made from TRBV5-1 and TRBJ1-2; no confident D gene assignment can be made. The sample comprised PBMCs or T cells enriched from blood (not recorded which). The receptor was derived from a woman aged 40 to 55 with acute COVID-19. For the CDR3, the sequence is CASSLIDFGSGYTF. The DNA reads TGCGCCAGCAGCCTCATCGACTTCGGCTCTGGCTACACCTTC.